These T cell receptor beta chains were read from a single sample in a study of PD-L1 blockade in urothelial cancer. Data came from immunoSEQ multiplex PCR; TCRdb stores just in-frame clones and leaves some out. The table records 95,000 to 130,000 clones, 80% to 90% of them present only once. The sample here was PBMCs, taken around atezolizumab (anti-PD-L1) treatment. Receptors originate from a man in his 60s with urothelial cancer. The CDR3 runs from the conserved cysteine through the conserved F or W. A D gene is named only where the DNA matches it firmly. Size is stated for part of the rows, as once, few or many counts, or as a class when the clone is expanded.

cdr3_aa	cdr3_nt	v_call	j_call	d_call	clone_size
CSALKGGAYNEQFF	TGCAGCGCCCTAAAAGGGGGGGCCTATAATGAGCAGTTCTTC	TRBV29-1	TRBJ2-1	-	-
CASSSSELAKNIQYF	TGTGCCAGCAGTTCCTCCGAACTAGCCAAAAACATTCAGTACTTC	TRBV6-5	TRBJ2-4	-	-
CAISEPPTALNTGELFF	TGTGCCATCAGTGAGCCTCCCACAGCCCTCAACACCGGGGAGCTGTTTTTT	TRBV10-3	TRBJ2-2	-	-
CSVELAGGQETQYF	TGCAGCGTTGAACTAGCGGGAGGCCAAGAGACCCAGTACTTC	TRBV29-1	TRBJ2-5	TRBD2	-
CASSLSGLAGGSTDTQYF	TGTGCCAGCAGTTTATCCGGACTAGCGGGAGGGAGCACAGATACGCAGTATTTT	TRBV27	TRBJ2-3	TRBD2	-
CASSSDRRGTQYF	TGTGCCAGCAGCTCGGACCGCCGGGGGACGCAGTATTTT	TRBV7-3	TRBJ2-3	-	-
CASSRDPASGGGTQYF	TGTGCCAGCAGCCGAGACCCGGCTAGCGGGGGGGGGACCCAGTACTTC	TRBV7-6	TRBJ2-5	TRBD2	-
CASSPSIGGNIQYF	TGTGCCAGCAGCCCATCGATCGGGGGGAACATTCAGTACTTC	TRBV11-2	TRBJ2-4	TRBD2	-
CASSKSRDSYEQYF	TGTGCCAGCAGTAAATCCAGGGATTCCTACGAGCAGTACTTC	TRBV6-5	TRBJ2-7	-	-
CASNTNRGFGEAFF	TGTGCCAGCAACACCAACAGGGGGTTCGGTGAAGCTTTCTTT	TRBV2	TRBJ1-1	TRBD1	-
CASSLSQGGGKTQYF	TGTGCCAGCAGCTTGTCCCAGGGTGGCGGGAAGACCCAGTACTTC	TRBV5-4	TRBJ2-5	-	-
CATTGSQREVSYNEQFF	TGTGCCACCACCGGGTCTCAGCGGGAGGTCTCCTACAATGAGCAGTTCTTC	TRBV15	TRBJ2-1	TRBD2	-
CASKWLNEQYF	TGTGCCAGCAAATGGCTCAACGAGCAGTACTTC	TRBV6-5	TRBJ2-7	-	-
CASIGDSLEAFF	TGTGCCAGTATAGGGGACAGCCTAGAAGCTTTCTTT	TRBV19	TRBJ1-1	TRBD1	once
CASSQVAGGIRYGYTF	TGCGCCAGCAGCCAAGTGGCGGGTGGTATCCGCTATGGCTACACCTTC	TRBV4-1	TRBJ1-2	-	-
CASRQHKNYEKLFF	TGTGCCAGCAGACAGCACAAAAATTATGAAAAACTGTTTTTT	TRBV6-6	TRBJ1-4	-	-
CASTPRRDQETQYF	TGTGCCAGCACCCCCCGCCGCGACCAAGAGACCCAGTACTTC	TRBV7-8	TRBJ2-5	-	-